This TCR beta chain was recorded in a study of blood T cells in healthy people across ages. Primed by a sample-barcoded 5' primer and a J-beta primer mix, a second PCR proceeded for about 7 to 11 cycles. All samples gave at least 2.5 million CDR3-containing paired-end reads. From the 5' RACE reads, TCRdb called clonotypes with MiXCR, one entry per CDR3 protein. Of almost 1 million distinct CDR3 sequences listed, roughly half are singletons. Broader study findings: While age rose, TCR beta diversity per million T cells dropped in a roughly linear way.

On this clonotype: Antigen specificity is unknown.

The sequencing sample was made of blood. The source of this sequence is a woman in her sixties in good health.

CDR3 in amino acids: CASSLPGQDLSYEQYF. Written as DNA, the CDR3 is TGTGCCAGCAGCCTCCCGGGACAGGACCTCTCCTACGAGCAGTACTTC. The chain has TRBV5-5 and TRBJ2-7, with 8 bases that match TRBD1. Germline-derived CDR1 and CDR2 are SGHKS and YYEKEE (reference sequence). The CDR3 totals 16 residues. Trimming cost V 4 bases and J 0 bases; bases outside gene matches: 9.